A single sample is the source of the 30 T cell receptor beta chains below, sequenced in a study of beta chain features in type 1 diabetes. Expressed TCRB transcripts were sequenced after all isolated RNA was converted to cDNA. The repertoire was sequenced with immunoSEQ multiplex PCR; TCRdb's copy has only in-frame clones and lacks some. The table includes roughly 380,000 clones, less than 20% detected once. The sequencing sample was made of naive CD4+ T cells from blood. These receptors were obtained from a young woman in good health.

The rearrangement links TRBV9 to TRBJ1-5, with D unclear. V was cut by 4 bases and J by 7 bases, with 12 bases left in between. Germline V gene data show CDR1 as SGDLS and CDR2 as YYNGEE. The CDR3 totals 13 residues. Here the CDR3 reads CASSPPAGQPQHF. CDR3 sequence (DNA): TGTGCCAGCAGCCCACCCGCGGGGCAGCCCCAGCATTTT.

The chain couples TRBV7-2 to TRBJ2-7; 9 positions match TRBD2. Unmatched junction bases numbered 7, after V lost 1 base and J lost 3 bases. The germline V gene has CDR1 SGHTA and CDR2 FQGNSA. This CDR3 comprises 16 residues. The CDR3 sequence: CASSLVGGGAHYEQYF. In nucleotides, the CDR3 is TGTGCCAGCAGCTTAGTTGGCGGGGGGGCTCACTACGAGCAGTACTTC.

CDR3 sequence (DNA): TGTGCCAGCAGCCCTGGGGGGGCTGAGCAGTTCTTC. This encodes CASSPGGAEQFF. The chain couples TRBV6-6 to TRBJ2-1; TRBD2 is a possible D gene (7 bases). CDR1 is MNHNY, CDR2 SVGAGI, per germline (reference sequence). V shed 6 bases and J shed 9 bases, with 12 bases lying between them. The CDR3 totals 12 residues.

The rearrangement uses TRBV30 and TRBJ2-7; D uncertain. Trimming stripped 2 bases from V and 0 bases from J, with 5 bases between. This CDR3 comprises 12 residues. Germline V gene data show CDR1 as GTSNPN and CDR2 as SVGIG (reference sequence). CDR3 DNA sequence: TGTGCCTGGAGTACAGTCTCCTACGAGCAGTACTTC. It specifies CAWSTVSYEQYF. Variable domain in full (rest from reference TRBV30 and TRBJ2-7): SQTIHQWPATLVQPVGSPLSLECTVEGTSNPNLYWYRQAAGRGLQLLFYSVGIGQISSEVPQNLSASRPQDRQFILSSKKLLLSDSGFYLCAWSTVSYEQYFGPGTRLTVT.

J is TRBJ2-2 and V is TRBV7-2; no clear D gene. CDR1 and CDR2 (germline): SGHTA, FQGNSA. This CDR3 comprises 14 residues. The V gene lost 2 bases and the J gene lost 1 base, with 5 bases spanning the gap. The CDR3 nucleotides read TGTGCCAGCAGCTTATACAAGAACACCGGGGAGCTGTTTTTT. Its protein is CASSLYKNTGELFF.

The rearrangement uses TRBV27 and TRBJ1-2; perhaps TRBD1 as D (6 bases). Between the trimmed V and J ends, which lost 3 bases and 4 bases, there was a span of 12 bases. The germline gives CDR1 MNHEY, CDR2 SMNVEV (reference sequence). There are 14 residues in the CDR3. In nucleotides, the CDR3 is TGTGCCAGCAGTTTCCAACAGGGTCTCTATGGCTACACCTTC. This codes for CASSFQQGLYGYTF.

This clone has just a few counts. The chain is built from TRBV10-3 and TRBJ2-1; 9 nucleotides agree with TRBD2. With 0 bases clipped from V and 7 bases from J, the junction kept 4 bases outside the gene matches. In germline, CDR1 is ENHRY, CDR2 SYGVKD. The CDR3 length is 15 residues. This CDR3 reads CAISESESGRNEQFF. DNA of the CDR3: TGTGCCATCAGTGAGTCGGAGAGCGGGAGGAATGAGCAGTTCTTC.

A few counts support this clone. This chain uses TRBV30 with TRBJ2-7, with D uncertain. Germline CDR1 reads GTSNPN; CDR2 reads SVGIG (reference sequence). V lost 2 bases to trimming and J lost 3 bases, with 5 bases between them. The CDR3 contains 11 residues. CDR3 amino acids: CAWSFNYEQYF. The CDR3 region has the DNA TGTGCCTGGAGTTTCAACTACGAGCAGTACTTC.

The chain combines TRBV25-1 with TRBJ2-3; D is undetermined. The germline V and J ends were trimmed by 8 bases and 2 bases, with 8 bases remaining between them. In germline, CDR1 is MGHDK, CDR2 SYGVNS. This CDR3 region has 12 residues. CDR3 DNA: TGTGCCAGCGGCCCGTCCACAGATACGCAGTATTTT. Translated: CASGPSTDTQYF.

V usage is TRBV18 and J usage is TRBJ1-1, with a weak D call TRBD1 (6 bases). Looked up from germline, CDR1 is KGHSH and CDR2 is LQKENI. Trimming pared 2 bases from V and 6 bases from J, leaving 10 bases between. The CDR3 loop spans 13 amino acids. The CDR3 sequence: CASSPNSGAEAFF. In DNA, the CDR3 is TGTGCCAGCTCACCAAATTCAGGGGCTGAAGCTTTCTTT.

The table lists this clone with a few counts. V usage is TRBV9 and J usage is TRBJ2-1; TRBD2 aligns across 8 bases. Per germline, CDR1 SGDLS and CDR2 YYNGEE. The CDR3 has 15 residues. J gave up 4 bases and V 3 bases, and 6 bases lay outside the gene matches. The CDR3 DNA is TGTGCCAGCAGCGCCGGGACTAGGGATTACAATGAGCAGTTCTTC. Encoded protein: CASSAGTRDYNEQFF.

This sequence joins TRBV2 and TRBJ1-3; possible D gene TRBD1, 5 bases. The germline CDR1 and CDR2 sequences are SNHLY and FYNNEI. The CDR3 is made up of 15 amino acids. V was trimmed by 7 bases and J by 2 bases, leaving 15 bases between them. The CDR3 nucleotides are TGTGCCAGCACTCCCGCCCGGGGGGCTGGAAACACCATATATTTT. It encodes CASTPARGAGNTIYF.

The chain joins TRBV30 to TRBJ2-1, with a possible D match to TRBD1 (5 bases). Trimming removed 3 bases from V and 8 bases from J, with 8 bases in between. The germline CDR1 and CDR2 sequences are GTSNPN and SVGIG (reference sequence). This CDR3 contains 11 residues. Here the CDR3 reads CAWRVGHEQFF. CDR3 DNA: TGTGCCTGGAGAGTGGGGCATGAGCAGTTCTTC. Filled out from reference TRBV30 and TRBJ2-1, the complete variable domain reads SQTIHQWPATLVQPVGSPLSLECTVEGTSNPNLYWYRQAAGRGLQLLFYSVGIGQISSEVPQNLSASRPQDRQFILSSKKLLLSDSGFYLCAWRVGHEQFFGPGTRLTVL.

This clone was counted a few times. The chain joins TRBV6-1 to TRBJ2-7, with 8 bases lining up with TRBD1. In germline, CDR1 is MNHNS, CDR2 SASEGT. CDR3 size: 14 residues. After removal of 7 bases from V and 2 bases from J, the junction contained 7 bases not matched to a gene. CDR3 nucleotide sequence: TGTGCCAGCACTATAGGGACAGGTGCCTACGAGCAGTACTTC. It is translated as CASTIGTGAYEQYF.

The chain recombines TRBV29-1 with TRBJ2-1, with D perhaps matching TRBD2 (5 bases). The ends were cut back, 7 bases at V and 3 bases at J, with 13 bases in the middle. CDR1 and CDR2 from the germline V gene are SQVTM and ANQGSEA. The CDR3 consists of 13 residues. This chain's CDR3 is CSGGRGIYNEQFF. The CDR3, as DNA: TGCAGCGGTGGCCGGGGAATCTACAATGAGCAGTTCTTC.

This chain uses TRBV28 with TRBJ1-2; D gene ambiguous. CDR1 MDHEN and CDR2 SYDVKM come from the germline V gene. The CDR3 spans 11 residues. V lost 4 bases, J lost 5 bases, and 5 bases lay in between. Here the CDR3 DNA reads TGTGCCAGCAGTTCGGGTTATGGCTACACCTTC. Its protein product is CASSSGYGYTF.

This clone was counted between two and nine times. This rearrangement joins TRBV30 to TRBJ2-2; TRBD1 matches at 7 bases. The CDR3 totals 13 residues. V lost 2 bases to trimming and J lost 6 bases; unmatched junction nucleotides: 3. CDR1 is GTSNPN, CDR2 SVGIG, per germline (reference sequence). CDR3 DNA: TGTGCCTGGAGTACAGGGGTTTCCGGGGAGCTGTTTTTT. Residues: CAWSTGVSGELFF.

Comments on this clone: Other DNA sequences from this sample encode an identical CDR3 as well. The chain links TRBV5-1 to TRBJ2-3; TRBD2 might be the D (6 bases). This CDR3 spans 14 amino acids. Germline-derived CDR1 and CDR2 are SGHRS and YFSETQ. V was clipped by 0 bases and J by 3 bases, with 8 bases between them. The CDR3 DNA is TGCGCCAGCAGCTTGGCGGGAGTTACAGATACGCAGTATTTT. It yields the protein CASSLAGVTDTQYF.

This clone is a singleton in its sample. Here the CDR3 reads CASSFSGSDTGELFF. The CDR3 bases are TGCGCCAGCAGCTTTTCCGGGTCCGACACCGGGGAGCTGTTTTTT. The J gene is TRBJ2-2, the V gene TRBV5-1; no clear D. Germline lookup yields CDR1 SGHRS and CDR2 YFSETQ. V shed 2 bases and J shed 3 bases, with 11 bases lying between them. This CDR3 is 15 amino acids long.

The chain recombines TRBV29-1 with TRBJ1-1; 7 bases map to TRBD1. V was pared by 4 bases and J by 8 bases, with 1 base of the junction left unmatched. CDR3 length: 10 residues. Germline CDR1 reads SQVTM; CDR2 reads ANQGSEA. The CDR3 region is CSVGGQEAFF. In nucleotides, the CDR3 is TGCAGCGTTGGGGGACAGGAAGCTTTCTTT.

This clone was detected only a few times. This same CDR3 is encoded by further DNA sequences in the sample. The CDR3 DNA is TGTGCCAGCAGCTCCCCTAGCGGGGCCAGCACAGATACGCAGTATTTT. As protein: CASSSPSGASTDTQYF. This rearrangement joins TRBV7-9 to TRBJ2-3; TRBD2 matches at 9 bases. This CDR3 is 16 amino acids long. Trimming took 4 bases from V and 0 from J; bases not matched to a gene: 5. The germline gives CDR1 SEHNR, CDR2 FQNEAQ (reference sequence).

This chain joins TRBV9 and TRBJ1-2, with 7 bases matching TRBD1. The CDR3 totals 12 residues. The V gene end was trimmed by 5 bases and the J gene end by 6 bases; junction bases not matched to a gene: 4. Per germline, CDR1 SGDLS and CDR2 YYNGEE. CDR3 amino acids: CASSQGEDGYTF. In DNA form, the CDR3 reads TGTGCCAGCAGTCAGGGGGAAGATGGCTACACCTTC.

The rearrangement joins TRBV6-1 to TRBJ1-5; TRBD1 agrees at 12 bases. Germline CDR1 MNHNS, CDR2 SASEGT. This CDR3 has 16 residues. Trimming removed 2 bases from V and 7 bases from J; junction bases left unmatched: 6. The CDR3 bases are TGTGCCAGCAGTGAAAGTTGGGACAGGGGGCGGCAGCCCCAGCATTTT. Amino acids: CASSESWDRGRQPQHF.

The CDR3: CAWIPSGGEETQYF. The CDR3, as DNA: TGTGCCTGGATTCCCTCCGGGGGGGAGGAGACCCAGTACTTC. The chain recombines TRBV30 with TRBJ2-5; 8 bases are shared with TRBD2. Germline lookup yields CDR1 GTSNPN and CDR2 SVGIG (reference sequence). The CDR3 sequence is 14 residues long. The V gene end was trimmed by 4 bases and the J gene end by 5 bases; junction bases not matched to a gene: 9. The whole variable domain, filled in from reference TRBV30 and TRBJ2-5, reads SQTIHQWPATLVQPVGSPLSLECTVEGTSNPNLYWYRQAAGRGLQLLFYSVGIGQISSEVPQNLSASRPQDRQFILSSKKLLLSDSGFYLCAWIPSGGEETQYFGPGTRLLVL.

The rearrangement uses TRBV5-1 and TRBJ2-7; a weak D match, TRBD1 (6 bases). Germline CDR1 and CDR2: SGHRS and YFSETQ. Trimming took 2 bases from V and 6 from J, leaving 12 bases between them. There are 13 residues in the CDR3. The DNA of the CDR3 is TGCGCCAGCAGCTTTTCGGACAGTACCGAGCAGTACTTC. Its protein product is CASSFSDSTEQYF.

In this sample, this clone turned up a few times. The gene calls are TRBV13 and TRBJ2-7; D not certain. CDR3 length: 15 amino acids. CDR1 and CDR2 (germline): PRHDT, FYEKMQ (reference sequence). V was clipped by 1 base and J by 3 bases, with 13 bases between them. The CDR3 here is CASSLVGLHFYEQYF. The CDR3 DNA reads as TGTGCCAGCAGCTTAGTCGGTCTCCACTTCTACGAGCAGTACTTC.

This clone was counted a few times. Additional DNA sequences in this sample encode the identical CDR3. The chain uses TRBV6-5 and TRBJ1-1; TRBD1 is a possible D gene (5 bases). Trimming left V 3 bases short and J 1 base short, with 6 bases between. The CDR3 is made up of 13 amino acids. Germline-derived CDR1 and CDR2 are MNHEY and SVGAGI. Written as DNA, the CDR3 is TGTGCCAGCAGTTATCAGGGGAACACTGAAGCTTTCTTT. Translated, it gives CASSYQGNTEAFF.

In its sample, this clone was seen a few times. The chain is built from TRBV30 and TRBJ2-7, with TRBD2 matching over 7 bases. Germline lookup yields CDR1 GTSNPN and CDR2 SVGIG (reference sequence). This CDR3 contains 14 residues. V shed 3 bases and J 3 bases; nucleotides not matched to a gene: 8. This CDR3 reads CAWREAGPFYEQYF. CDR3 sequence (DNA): TGTGCCTGGAGGGAAGCGGGGCCTTTCTACGAGCAGTACTTC.

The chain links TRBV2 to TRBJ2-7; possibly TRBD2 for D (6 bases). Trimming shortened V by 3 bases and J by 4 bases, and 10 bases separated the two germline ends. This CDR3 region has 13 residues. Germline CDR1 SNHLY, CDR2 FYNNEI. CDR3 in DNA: TGTGCCAGCAGTGAGGACTACTGGTACGAGCAGTACTTC. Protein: CASSEDYWYEQYF.

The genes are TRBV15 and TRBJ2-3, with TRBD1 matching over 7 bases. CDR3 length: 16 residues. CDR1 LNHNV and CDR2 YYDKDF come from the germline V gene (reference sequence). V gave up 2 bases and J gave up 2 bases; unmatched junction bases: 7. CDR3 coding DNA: TGTGCCACCAGCAGAAATCACAGGGGCAACACAGATACGCAGTATTTT. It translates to CATSRNHRGNTDTQYF.